This T cell receptor beta chain derives from a study of immune reconstitution after stem cell transplant in scleroderma. Germline-derived CDR1 and CDR2 are MNHEY and SVGAGI. This CDR3 has 16 residues. With V trimmed by 0 bases and J by 4 bases, 4 bases remained unmatched. Each CDR3 protein is one row after TCRdb ran MiXCR on the RT-PCR reads. The sample lists about 1,800 distinct CDR3 sequences; about a sixth were seen once. This clonotype appeared a few times. This chain connects TRBV6-5 to TRBJ2-3, with 10 bases that match TRBD2. This clonotype was obtained from a female donor with systemic sclerosis. This material was collected before or after autologous hematopoietic stem cell transplantation (not recorded which). The CDR3 nucleotides are TGTGCCAGCAGTTACTCTCCTAGCGGGGGTGCAGATACGCAGTATTTT. Its translation is CASSYSPSGGADTQYF.